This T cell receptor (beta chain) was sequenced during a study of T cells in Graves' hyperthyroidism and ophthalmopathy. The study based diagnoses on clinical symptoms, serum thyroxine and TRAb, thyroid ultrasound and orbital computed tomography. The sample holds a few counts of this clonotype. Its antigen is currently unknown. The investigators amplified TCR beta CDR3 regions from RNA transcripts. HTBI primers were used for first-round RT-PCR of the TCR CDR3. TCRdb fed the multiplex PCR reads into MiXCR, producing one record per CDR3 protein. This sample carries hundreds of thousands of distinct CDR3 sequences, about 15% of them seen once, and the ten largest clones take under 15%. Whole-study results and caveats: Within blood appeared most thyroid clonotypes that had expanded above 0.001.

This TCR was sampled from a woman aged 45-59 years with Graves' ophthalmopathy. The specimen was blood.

The CDR3, as DNA: TGCGCCAGCAGCTCCGCACCTACGGGACGGTTCTACGAGCAGTACTTC. Translated: CASSSAPTGRFYEQYF. This sequence joins TRBV5-1 and TRBJ2-7; the D gene could be TRBD1 or TRBD2 (5 bases each). CDR3 length equals 16 residues. Per the germline V gene, CDR1 is SGHRS and CDR2 is YFSETQ. V was pared by 3 bases and J by 3 bases, with 19 bases between.